The rows below give T cell receptor beta chains drawn from one sample of a study of beta chain features in type 1 diabetes. Measured with immunoSEQ multiplex PCR; TCRdb has only the in-frame clones, and not every one. This sample has 160,000 or so clones, with approximately 10% found just once. The sequencing input was central memory CD4+ T cells from blood. The receptors shown here come from a man aged 18 to 35 in good health. The CDR3 runs from the conserved cysteine through the conserved F or W. The D gene is left open where the match is weak. The size entry is marked missing in some rows and otherwise reads once, few, many or a size class.

TRBV29-1	.	TRBJ2-1	TRBD2	CSFTNPTSGSLNEQFF	TGCAGCTTCACCAACCCTACTAGCGGGAGTTTGAATGAGCAGTTCTTC
TRBV14	.	TRBJ1-2	TRBD1	CASSQQDRQNYGYTF	TGTGCCAGCAGCCAACAGGACAGGCAGAACTATGGCTACACCTTC
TRBV29-1	.	TRBJ2-1	TRBD2	CSVGPSGSGNEQFF	TGCAGCGTTGGACCTAGCGGGAGCGGTAATGAGCAGTTCTTC
TRBV5-4	.	TRBJ1-2	.	CASSLEGNYGYTF	TGTGCCAGCAGCTTGGAAGGGAACTATGGCTACACCTTC
TRBV27	few	TRBJ2-3	.	CASRRQSPTDTQYF	TGTGCCAGCAGAAGACAGTCCCCCACAGATACGCAGTATTTT
TRBV7-9	.	TRBJ2-7	TRBD2	CASTARTSGGEQYF	TGTGCCAGCACCGCCCGGACTAGCGGGGGCGAGCAGTACTTC
TRBV7-3	few	TRBJ2-1	TRBD2	CASSAEGLAYNEQFF	TGTGCCAGCAGCGCGGAGGGACTAGCCTACAATGAGCAGTTCTTC
TRBV30	.	TRBJ1-2	.	CAWNPGRVNYGYTF	TGTGCCTGGAACCCGGGACGGGTTAACTATGGCTACACCTTC
TRBV14	few	TRBJ1-1	TRBD1	CASSRDRGRGAFF	TGTGCCAGCAGCCGAGACAGGGGGCGCGGAGCTTTCTTT
TRBV5-1	.	TRBJ2-3	.	CASSLVGTAADTQYF	TGCGCCAGCAGCCTTGTGGGAACAGCAGCAGATACGCAGTATTTT
TRBV14	few	TRBJ1-1	.	CASSQAGTQRAEAFF	TGTGCCAGCAGCCAAGCCGGGACCCAGAGGGCTGAAGCTTTCTTT
TRBV28	.	TRBJ2-3	.	CASSSTTDTQYF	TGTGCCAGCAGCTCGACCACAGATACGCAGTATTTT
TRBV25-1	few	TRBJ2-5	TRBD1	CASSDDRVQETQYF	TGTGCCAGCAGTGACGACAGGGTACAAGAGACCCAGTACTTC
TRBV7-2	few	TRBJ2-3	.	CASSLEFADRDTQYF	TGTGCCAGCAGCTTGGAGTTTGCAGACCGAGATACGCAGTATTTT
TRBV29-1	few	TRBJ1-1	.	CSVEDRSGTEAFF	TGCAGCGTTGAAGATCGTAGTGGCACTGAAGCTTTCTTT
TRBV7-2	few	TRBJ2-3	.	CASRYTDTQYF	TGTGCCAGCAGGTATACGGATACGCAGTATTTT
TRBV7-9	.	TRBJ2-7	.	CASSFRQSRAYEQYF	TGTGCCAGCAGTTTCCGACAGTCAAGAGCCTACGAGCAGTACTTC
TRBV6-4	few	TRBJ2-1	.	CASSETSRNEQFF	TGTGCCAGCAGTGAAACTAGCAGGAATGAGCAGTTCTTC
TRBV6-5	few	TRBJ1-5	TRBD1	CASSYSGQGSQPQHF	TGTGCCAGCAGTTATTCCGGACAGGGTTCCCAGCCCCAGCATTTT
TRBV5-1	.	TRBJ2-1	.	CASTAASQSGEQFF	TGCGCCAGCACCGCAGCGAGCCAGTCTGGCGAGCAGTTCTTC
TRBV14	few	TRBJ2-3	.	CASSQEVSRRTDTQYF	TGTGCCAGCAGCCAAGAAGTTTCTCGGCGGACAGATACGCAGTATTTT
TRBV6-1	few	TRBJ2-7	TRBD1	CASSLTDRGPYEQYF	TGTGCCAGCAGCCTCACAGACAGGGGGCCCTACGAGCAGTACTTC
TRBV25-1	few	TRBJ1-1	.	CASSGQMNTEAFF	TGTGCCAGCAGTGGGCAGATGAACACTGAAGCTTTCTTT
TRBV2	few	TRBJ1-4	.	CASSRDREKLFF	TGTGCCAGCAGTAGGGATCGTGAAAAACTGTTTTTT
TRBV5-1	few	TRBJ1-1	.	CASSLTGMGTEAFF	TGCGCCAGCAGCTTGACAGGGATGGGCACTGAAGCTTTCTTT
TRBV30	.	TRBJ2-5	.	CAWSLARGRQETQYF	TGTGCCTGGAGTTTAGCCAGGGGGAGGCAAGAGACCCAGTACTTC
TRBV7-2	few	TRBJ2-1	TRBD2	CASSVRAGGTISSYNEQFF	TGTGCCAGCAGCGTAAGAGCGGGAGGCACCATTAGCTCCTACAATGAGCAGTTCTTC
TRBV29-1	.	TRBJ1-2	.	CSVERVNYGYTF	TGCAGCGTTGAGAGGGTGAACTATGGCTACACCTTC
TRBV6-5	few	TRBJ2-7	TRBD1	CASSYGDSSYEQYF	TGTGCCAGCAGTTACGGGGACAGCTCCTACGAGCAGTACTTC
TRBV28	.	TRBJ2-1	TRBD1	CASSLGQGARSYNEQFF	TGTGCCAGCAGTTTGGGACAGGGGGCAAGATCCTACAATGAGCAGTTCTTC
TRBV14	.	TRBJ2-1	.	CASSRGNTGYEQFF	TGTGCCAGCAGCCGAGGGAACACAGGTTATGAGCAGTTCTTC
TRBV19	few	TRBJ2-2	.	CASSIVPVLTGELFF	TGTGCCAGTAGTATAGTCCCAGTCCTCACCGGGGAGCTGTTTTTT
TRBV7-2	few	TRBJ2-1	TRBD1	CASSFPGQSPNEQFF	TGTGCCAGCAGCTTCCCGGGACAGAGCCCCAATGAGCAGTTCTTC
TRBV29-1	few	TRBJ1-5	.	CSAGGGRGNNQPQHF	TGCAGCGCCGGGGGCGGCAGGGGTAACAATCAGCCCCAGCATTTT
TRBV29-1	few	TRBJ2-1	.	CSVYTLRSYNEQFF	TGCAGCGTATATACCCTCCGCTCCTACAATGAGCAGTTCTTC
TRBV27	.	TRBJ1-1	.	CASTRREASNTEAFF	TGTGCCAGCACCCGGCGGGAGGCCTCGAACACTGAAGCTTTCTTT
TRBV7-9	few	TRBJ2-3	.	CASSLEWEGANF	TGTGCCAGCAGCTTAGAATGGGAGGGGGCGAATTTT
TRBV28	.	TRBJ1-1	TRBD1	CASRTGQTDATEAFF	TGTGCCAGCAGAACGGGACAGACGGATGCCACTGAAGCTTTCTTT
TRBV5-4	few	TRBJ2-1	.	CASTTPPGTGSYNEQFF	TGTGCCAGCACCACCCCCCCCGGGACGGGCTCCTACAATGAGCAGTTCTTC
TRBV25-1	.	TRBJ2-7	TRBD1	CASSPTGGNYEQYF	TGTGCCAGCAGTCCGACAGGGGGCAACTACGAGCAGTACTTC
TRBV7-9	.	TRBJ2-5	.	CASSLGQQETQYF	TGTGCCAGCAGCTTAGGGCAGCAAGAGACCCAGTACTTC
TRBV14	.	TRBJ2-3	TRBD2	CASSQILAGVLDTQYF	TGTGCCAGCAGCCAAATTTTAGCGGGGGTATTGGATACGCAGTATTTT
TRBV18	.	TRBJ2-3	TRBD2	CASAGVSGADTQYF	TGTGCCAGCGCAGGGGTTAGCGGGGCAGATACGCAGTATTTT
TRBV2	.	TRBJ1-2	TRBD1	CASSIQGVKYGYTF	TGTGCCAGCAGCATACAGGGGGTGAAGTATGGCTACACCTTC
TRBV7-9	few	TRBJ2-5	TRBD1	CASSLGQGAEETQYF	TGTGCCAGCAGCCTCGGACAGGGGGCAGAAGAGACCCAGTACTTC
TRBV29-1	few	TRBJ2-5	TRBD2	CSGTSGLDQETQYF	TGCAGCGGGACTAGCGGATTAGACCAAGAGACCCAGTACTTC
TRBV29-1	.	TRBJ1-2	.	CSVRESGANYGYTF	TGCAGCGTTAGGGAGTCAGGGGCTAACTATGGCTACACCTTC
TRBV18	many	TRBJ2-3	.	CASSPPTRGDTQYF	TGTGCCAGCTCACCACCGACTAGAGGGGATACGCAGTATTTT